This TCR beta chain was observed in a study of cytomegalovirus exposure and HLA in healthy donors. Method: immunoSEQ multiplex PCR; TCRdb's copy keeps in-frame clones and lacks some. The sample has more than 55,000 clones; approximately 94% are singletons. Findings and limits, study-wide: With high specificity and sensitivity, the classifier reportedly diagnosed cytomegalovirus status.

As concerns this clone: Its specificity is not known.

The V and J ends lost 3 bases and 6 bases, in that order; junction bases with no gene match: 13. Germline V gene data show CDR1 as SGDLS and CDR2 as YYNGEE. This CDR3 is built from 16 residues. Sample: PBMCs. This chain joins TRBV9 and TRBJ2-7, with 9 bases fitting TRBD1. This clonotype was sampled from a woman aged 18-35 years in good health and CMV-seronegative. DNA of the CDR3: TGTGCCAGCAGCGGACCAGCCGGGACAGGGAGAAGCGAGCAGTACTTC. It specifies CASSGPAGTGRSEQYF.